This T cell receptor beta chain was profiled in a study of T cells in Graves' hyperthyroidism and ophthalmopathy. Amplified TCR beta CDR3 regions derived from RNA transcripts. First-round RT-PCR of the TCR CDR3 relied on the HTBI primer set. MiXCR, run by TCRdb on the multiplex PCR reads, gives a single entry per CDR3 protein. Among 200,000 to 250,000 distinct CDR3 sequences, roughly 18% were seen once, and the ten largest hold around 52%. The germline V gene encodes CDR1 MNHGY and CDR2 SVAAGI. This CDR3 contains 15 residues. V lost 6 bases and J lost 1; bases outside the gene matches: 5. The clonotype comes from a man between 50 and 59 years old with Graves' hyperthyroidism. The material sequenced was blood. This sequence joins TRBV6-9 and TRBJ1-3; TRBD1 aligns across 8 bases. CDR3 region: CASSTTGGSGNTIYF. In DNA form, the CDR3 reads TGTGCCAGCAGCACAACAGGGGGATCTGGAAACACCATATATTTT.